These 13 T cell receptor beta chains originate from one sample sequenced in a study of blood T cell repertoires in COVID-19. Sequencing used immunoSEQ multiplex PCR; TCRdb keeps in-frame clones, though not all of them. The table includes over 55,000 clones, over 75% detected once. The sequencing sample was made of peripheral blood. These receptors came from a human donor in a cohort sampled during active COVID-19.

The chain carries TRBV6-2 or TRBV6-3 and TRBJ2-3; TRBD2 agrees at 7 bases. Trimming cost V 0 bases and J 6 bases; bases outside gene matches: 9. The CDR3 sequence is 16 residues long. Per germline, CDR1 MNHEY and CDR2 SVGEGT. Here the CDR3 reads CASSYSSSPLADTQYF. As DNA, the CDR3 is TGTGCCAGCAGTTACTCGAGCAGTCCACTAGCGGATACGCAGTATTTT.

The chain recombines TRBV7-8 with TRBJ1-5, with D possibly matching TRBD1 (6 bases). This CDR3 spans 16 amino acids. CDR1 SGHVS and CDR2 FQNEAQ come from the germline V gene. Trimming shortened V by 7 bases and J by 0 bases, and 16 bases separated the two germline ends. The CDR3 protein is CASTSRQANSNQPQHF. The CDR3 DNA reads as TGTGCCAGCACCTCTCGACAGGCAAATAGCAATCAGCCCCAGCATTTT. The full variable domain, with the rest looked up from reference TRBV7-8 and TRBJ1-5, is GAGVSQSPRYKVAKRGQDVALRCDPISGHVSLFWYQQALGQGPEFLTYFQNEAQLDKSGLPSDRFFAERPEGSVSTLKIQRTQQEDSAVYLCASTSRQANSNQPQHFGDGTRLSIL.

The gene calls are TRBV4-2 and TRBJ1-2; TRBD1 matches 8 bases. From germline, CDR1 is LGHNA and CDR2 YNFKEQ. After removal of 0 bases from V and 1 base from J, the junction contained 4 bases not matched to a gene. The CDR3 consists of 16 residues. The CDR3 nucleotides read TGTGCCAGCAGCCAAGAGGTGACAGGGGTTAACTATGGCTACACCTTC. The encoded protein is CASSQEVTGVNYGYTF.

V usage is TRBV6-2 or TRBV6-3 and J usage is TRBJ2-5; TRBD2 matches at 7 bases. In germline, CDR1 is MNHEY, CDR2 SVGEGT. This CDR3 is 17 amino acids long. The ends lost 2 bases at V and 0 bases at J; junction bases unmatched: 9. The DNA of the CDR3 is TGTGCCAGCAGTTACGACGTAGAGCGGGGAAACCAAGAGACCCAGTACTTC. Translation: CASSYDVERGNQETQYF.

The V call is TRBV5-6, the J call TRBJ1-3; maybe TRBD1 (6 bases). Trimming left V 0 bases short and J 5 bases short, with 12 bases between. The CDR3 length is 15 residues. Germline V gene lookup returns CDR1 SGHDT and CDR2 YYEEEE. The CDR3 loop is CASSLDRERRNTIYF. CDR3 DNA: TGTGCCAGCAGCTTGGACAGGGAAAGAAGAAACACCATATATTTT.

This CDR3 is CSVVRGSYNEQFF. The CDR3 DNA reads TGCAGCGTTGTAAGGGGATCCTACAATGAGCAGTTCTTC. V is TRBV29-1 and J is TRBJ2-1, with D possibly being TRBD1 (5 bases). The germline CDR1 and CDR2 sequences are SQVTM and ANQGSEA. The CDR3 spans 13 residues. The ends were cut back, 4 bases at V and 1 base at J, with 8 bases in the middle.

This rearrangement joins TRBV3-1 (or the pseudogene TRBV3-2) to TRBJ2-2; D may be TRBD2 (5 bases). V lost 0 bases to trimming and J lost 6 bases, with 11 bases between them. The CDR3 is 15 amino acids. From germline, CDR1 is LGHDT and CDR2 YNNKEL (reference sequence). The CDR3 sequence: CASSQEGRRAGELFF. The CDR3 nucleotides read TGTGCCAGCAGCCAAGAAGGGAGACGGGCCGGGGAGCTGTTTTTT.

The chain is built from TRBV7-3 and TRBJ1-3, with TRBD1 as a possible D gene (6 bases). Trimming shortened V by 8 bases and J by 0 bases, and 11 bases separated the two germline ends. Germline V CDR1 and CDR2: SGHTA, FQGTGA. The CDR3 contains 14 residues. For the CDR3, the DNA is TGTGCCAGCGGGACATCGAGCTCTGGAAACACCATATATTTT. This gives the protein CASGTSSSGNTIYF.

The chain couples TRBV4-3 to TRBJ2-7; 8 bases fit TRBD1. The ends lost 2 bases at V and 7 bases at J; junction bases unmatched: 13. Germline CDR1 LGHNA, CDR2 YSLEER. This CDR3 has 16 amino acids. The CDR3 nucleotides are TGCGCCAGCAGCCAAAATATCCGGGACAGGCCCCGGGAGCAGTACTTC. Translated: CASSQNIRDRPREQYF.

The chain is built from TRBV5-1 and TRBJ2-1; 8 bases are shared with TRBD2. Germline V gene data show CDR1 as SGHRS and CDR2 as YFSETQ. V shed 6 bases and J 4 bases; nucleotides not matched to a gene: 12. The CDR3 has 16 amino acids. The DNA for the CDR3 is TGCGCCAGCACCTCAAGGTCGGGAGGGCATTACAATGAGCAGTTCTTC. It translates to CASTSRSGGHYNEQFF.

The chain employs TRBV9 and TRBJ2-5, with 12 bases aligning to TRBD2. Germline V gene sequence: CDR1 SGDLS, CDR2 YYNGEE. The CDR3 length is 15 residues. Trimming removed 0 bases from V and 5 bases from J; junction bases left unmatched: 2. In nucleotides, the CDR3 is TGTGCCAGCAGCGTAGGACTAGCGGGAGCGGAGACCCAGTACTTC. Its protein is CASSVGLAGAETQYF.

The chain employs TRBV19 and TRBJ1-1; D unresolved. The V gene lost 4 bases and the J gene lost 3 bases, with 9 bases spanning the gap. Per germline, CDR1 LNHDA and CDR2 SQIVND (reference sequence). This CDR3 spans 13 amino acids. The CDR3 bases are TGTGCCAGTAGTACCGGGATCTACACTGAAGCTTTCTTT. This translates into CASSTGIYTEAFF.

Turning to this clone: The same CDR3 also results from other DNA sequences found in this sample. The chain couples TRBV18 to TRBJ2-3, with D possibly TRBD2 on 5 matching bases. There are 13 residues in the CDR3. Germline V gene sequence: CDR1 KGHSH, CDR2 LQKENI. Trimming removed 4 bases from V and 5 bases from J, with 10 bases in between. Written as DNA, the CDR3 is TGTGCCAGCTCACTGACCAGCGGAGATACGCAGTATTTT. Translation gives CASSLTSGDTQYF.